One TCR beta chain is described in this entry. This entry is derived from a study of blood T cell repertoires in COVID-19. Study-level background: The cDNA or gDNA used as material had been derived from T cells, B-cell-depleted T cells, or PBMCs.

V lost 1 base, J lost 10 bases, and 11 bases lay in between. CDR1 MGHDK and CDR2 SYGVNS come from the germline V gene. The CDR3 covers 14 residues. Original processing notes: Amplified reference gene primers provided the basis for estimating nucleated cell counts. Only in-frame clones appear in the TCRdb table, and some are missing; sequencing was by immunoSEQ multiplex PCR. That table is the source of V, J and clone size, and D and trimming were worked out from the DNA. The sample has around 200,000 clones; just under 90% are singletons. The chain uses TRBV25-1 and TRBJ1-6; D remains unclear. The sequence was obtained from a woman aged 18-30 years who had recovered from COVID-19. The sample consisted of peripheral blood. The DNA for the CDR3 is TGTGCCAGCAGTGAATGGACCAGCGGATCACCCCTCCACTTT. Residues: CASSEWTSGSPLHF. Supplemented by reference TRBV25-1 and TRBJ1-6, the full variable domain reads EADIYQTPRYLVIGTGKKITLECSQTMGHDKMYWYQQDPGMELHLIHYSYGVNSTEKGDLSSESTVSRIRTEHFPLTLESARPSHTSQYLCASSEWTSGSPLHFGNGTRLTVT.